This is a list of T cell receptor beta chains from one sample in a study of follicular helper T cells after annual influenza vaccination. Sequencing was performed with immunoSEQ multiplex PCR; in TCRdb, only in-frame clones are kept and a portion is missing. The data hold approximately 15,000 clones, with about 73% observed a single time. The material was CXCR5- memory CD4+ T cells sorted from blood, obtained on the day of influenza vaccination. These receptor sequences come from an adult who received the influenza vaccine. The CDR3 runs from the conserved cysteine through the conserved F or W. D genes are given only for firm matches. The size entry is marked missing in some rows and otherwise reads once, few, many or a size class.

V gene,clone size,D gene,J gene,CDR3 protein,CDR3 DNA
TRBV19,.,.,TRBJ2-5,CASSIRVAEKETQYF,TGTGCCAGTAGTATACGGGTAGCGGAGAAAGAGACCCAGTACTTC
TRBV20-1,few,.,TRBJ2-7,CSAKEYYEQYF,TGCAGTGCCAAAGAATACTACGAGCAGTACTTC
TRBV19,.,.,TRBJ2-5,CASSIMETQYF,TGTGCCAGTAGTATTATGGAGACCCAGTACTTC
TRBV6-1,.,.,TRBJ2-7,CASSTTGWDEQYF,TGTGCCAGCAGCACCACCGGATGGGACGAGCAGTACTTC
TRBV4-3,.,.,TRBJ2-2,CASSQAYTGELFF,TGCGCCAGCAGCCAAGCCTACACCGGGGAGCTGTTTTTT
TRBV29-1,.,TRBD1,TRBJ2-3,CSVRGTYTDTQYF,TGCAGCGTCAGGGGGACGTACACAGATACGCAGTATTTT
TRBV19,.,TRBD1,TRBJ1-2,CASSIVRGRRSGYGYTF,TGTGCCAGTAGTATAGTCAGGGGGCGTCGTTCGGGCTATGGCTACACCTTC
TRBV7-2,.,.,TRBJ1-5,CASSPGGVYFNQPQHF,TGTGCCAGCAGCCCAGGCGGTGTGTACTTCAATCAGCCCCAGCATTTT
TRBV4-3,.,.,TRBJ1-1,CASSQSGQLNTEAFF,TGCGCCAGCAGCCAATCTGGACAGTTGAACACTGAAGCTTTCTTT
TRBV7-3,.,.,TRBJ1-6,CASSLTTAGPLHF,TGTGCCAGCAGCTTAACGACGGCAGGACCCCTCCACTTT
TRBV11-3,.,.,TRBJ2-2,CASSLARNTGELFF,TGTGCCAGCAGCTTAGCGAGAAACACCGGGGAGCTGTTTTTT
TRBV7-9,few,TRBD1,TRBJ2-7,CASSSRSGQGYYEQYF,TGTGCCAGCAGCTCCCGTTCGGGACAGGGATACTACGAGCAGTACTTC
TRBV6-5,.,TRBD1,TRBJ1-2,CASSYSGAGGAYGYTF,TGTGCCAGCAGTTACTCCGGGGCAGGGGGCGCGTATGGCTACACCTTC
TRBV7-8,.,TRBD2,TRBJ2-7,CASSLARLAGGPSYEQYF,TGTGCCAGCAGCTTAGCGCGGCTAGCGGGGGGTCCGTCCTACGAGCAGTACTTC
TRBV18,.,.,TRBJ1-1,CASSPNGVNTEAFF,TGTGCCAGCTCACCAAATGGGGTGAACACTGAAGCTTTCTTT
TRBV9,.,TRBD2,TRBJ2-1,CASSVRSGLGQFF,TGTGCCAGCAGCGTACGTTCGGGACTAGGGCAGTTCTTC
TRBV29-1,.,TRBD1,TRBJ1-3,CSVDLGGRNTIYF,TGCAGCGTTGATTTAGGGGGCCGGAACACCATATATTTT
TRBV9,.,.,TRBJ1-6,CASSVNPSPRNSPLHF,TGTGCCAGCAGCGTTAACCCCTCACCACGAAATTCACCCCTCCACTTT
TRBV4-1,few,.,TRBJ1-2,CASSQEVSPRGTSAGYTF,TGCGCCAGCAGCCAAGAAGTTTCCCCCCGGGGGACATCGGCTGGCTACACCTTC
TRBV5-1,.,TRBD1,TRBJ1-2,CASSDPTGWGYTF,TGCGCCAGCAGCGACCCGACAGGGTGGGGCTACACCTTC
TRBV27,medium-sized,.,TRBJ1-1,CASSGEGYLGTEAFF,TGTGCCAGCAGTGGGGAGGGGTACCTGGGCACTGAAGCTTTCTTT
TRBV7-2,few,.,TRBJ2-2,CASSSLVGDTGELFF,TGTGCCAGCAGCTCCCTGGTGGGGGACACCGGGGAGCTGTTTTTT
TRBV2,.,TRBD2,TRBJ2-1,CASQTSGGYNEQFF,TGTGCCAGCCAGACTAGCGGGGGGTACAATGAGCAGTTCTTC
TRBV2,few,.,TRBJ1-2,CASSEEYGYTF,TGTGCCAGCAGTGAGGAGTATGGCTACACCTTC
TRBV4-2,.,.,TRBJ1-2,CASSQEVAVDGYTF,TGTGCCAGCAGCCAAGAGGTAGCAGTCGATGGCTACACCTTC
TRBV7-2,.,.,TRBJ1-5,CASSSRGGGIYQPQHF,TGTGCCAGCAGCTCAAGGGGGGGAGGTATTTATCAGCCCCAGCATTTT
TRBV5-4,.,TRBD1,TRBJ1-4,CASSLGGTGTKKLFF,TGTGCCAGCAGCTTGGGAGGGACAGGGACGAAAAAACTGTTTTTT
TRBV5-1,.,.,TRBJ2-1,CASSLAPGRYNEQFF,TGCGCCAGCAGCTTGGCCCCGGGGAGATACAATGAGCAGTTCTTC
TRBV2,.,.,TRBJ2-7,CASSRAQDNNEQYF,TGTGCCAGCAGCCGAGCACAGGACAATAACGAGCAGTACTTC
TRBV19,.,.,TRBJ1-3,CASSMGGRGNTIYF,TGTGCCAGTAGTATGGGGGGGCGAGGAAACACCATATATTTT
TRBV7-2,.,TRBD2,TRBJ2-5,CASSPSLAGAQETQYF,TGTGCCAGCAGCCCCTCACTAGCGGGGGCCCAAGAGACCCAGTACTTC
TRBV2,.,TRBD1,TRBJ2-5,CASSDRTGRETQYF,TGTGCCAGCAGTGATAGGACAGGGCGGGAGACCCAGTACTTC
TRBV6-5,.,.,TRBJ2-2,CASSLGRTTGELFF,TGTGCCAGCAGCCTCGGACGAACCACCGGGGAGCTGTTTTTT
TRBV5-1,.,.,TRBJ2-3,CASSAGSERDTQYF,TGCGCCAGCAGCGCGGGGTCCGAGCGGGATACGCAGTATTTT
TRBV28,.,.,TRBJ2-1,CASSLQGSLGNEQFF,TGTGCCAGCAGTTTGCAGGGGTCGCTAGGCAATGAGCAGTTCTTC
TRBV19,.,TRBD2,TRBJ2-1,CASSIQGGGGYNEQFF,TGTGCCAGTAGTATCCAAGGCGGGGGGGGCTACAATGAGCAGTTCTTC
TRBV7-9,.,TRBD1,TRBJ1-2,CASSLVGTGGYGYTF,TGTGCCAGCAGCTTAGTAGGGACAGGGGGCTATGGCTACACCTTC
TRBV18,.,.,TRBJ2-1,CASSPVTLGNNEQFF,TGTGCCAGCTCACCAGTAACTTTAGGGAACAATGAGCAGTTCTTC
TRBV10-2,.,.,TRBJ1-5,CASSVGGSSNQPQHF,TGCGCCAGCAGTGTAGGTGGCTCTAGCAATCAGCCCCAGCATTTT
TRBV29-1,.,.,TRBJ2-6,CSVASLSGANVLTF,TGCAGCGTTGCCAGCCTCTCTGGGGCCAACGTCCTGACTTTC
TRBV2,.,.,TRBJ2-5,CAARDHAWETQYF,TGTGCCGCCCGGGATCACGCTTGGGAGACCCAGTACTTC
TRBV9,.,.,TRBJ1-1,CASSVGGARNTEAFF,TGTGCCAGCAGCGTAGGTGGGGCGAGGAACACTGAAGCTTTCTTT
TRBV19,.,TRBD1,TRBJ1-1,CASSTRQGAGTEAFF,TGTGCCAGTAGTACAAGACAGGGGGCGGGCACTGAAGCTTTCTTT
TRBV29-1,.,.,TRBJ2-1,CSVGRRGRGYNEQFF,TGCAGCGTTGGACGGCGGGGACGAGGCTACAATGAGCAGTTCTTC
TRBV6-5,.,TRBD1,TRBJ1-6,CASSYVRTGGNSPLHF,TGTGCCAGCAGTTACGTCCGGACAGGGGGAAATTCACCCCTCCACTTT
TRBV7-6,.,.,TRBJ2-5,CASSLEAGRQGTQYF,TGTGCCAGCAGCTTAGAGGCAGGGCGGCAAGGGACCCAGTACTTC
TRBV7-9,.,.,TRBJ1-2,CASSLVRWGDEYTF,TGTGCCAGCAGCTTAGTAAGATGGGGGGATGAATACACCTTC
TRBV6-6,.,.,TRBJ1-5,CASRKIPEPQHF,TGTGCCAGCAGGAAAATTCCTGAGCCCCAGCATTTT
TRBV7-3,.,.,TRBJ2-1,CASSGRGAHNEQFF,TGTGCCAGCAGCGGCCGCGGGGCTCACAATGAGCAGTTCTTC
TRBV10-3,.,TRBD1,TRBJ1-2,CAASGGIGYGYTF,TGTGCCGCGTCAGGGGGAATTGGCTATGGCTACACCTTC